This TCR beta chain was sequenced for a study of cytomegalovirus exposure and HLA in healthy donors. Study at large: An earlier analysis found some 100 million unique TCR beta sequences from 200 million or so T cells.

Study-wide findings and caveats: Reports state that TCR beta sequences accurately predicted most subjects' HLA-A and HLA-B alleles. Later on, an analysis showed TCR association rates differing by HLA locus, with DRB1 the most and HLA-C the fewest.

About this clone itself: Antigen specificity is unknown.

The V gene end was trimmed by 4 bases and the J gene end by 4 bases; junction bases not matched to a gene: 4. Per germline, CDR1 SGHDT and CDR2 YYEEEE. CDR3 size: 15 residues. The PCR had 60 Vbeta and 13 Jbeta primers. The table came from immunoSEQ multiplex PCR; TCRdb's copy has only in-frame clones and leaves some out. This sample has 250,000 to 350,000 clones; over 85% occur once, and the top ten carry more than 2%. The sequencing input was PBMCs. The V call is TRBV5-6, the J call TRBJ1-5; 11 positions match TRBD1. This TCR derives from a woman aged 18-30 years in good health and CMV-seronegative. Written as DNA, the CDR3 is TGTGCCAGCAGCGTCCGGGACAGGGGGAATCAGCCCCAGCATTTT. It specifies CASSVRDRGNQPQHF.